The sequence of this TCR beta chain was determined in a study of blood T cells in healthy people across ages. Notes on the study in general: Lack of knowledge of donor CMV status possibly confounded expanded clonotype changes. Considered underestimates were the diversity estimates obtained from one million T cells. Unsorted PBMCs ruled out conclusive naive versus antigen-experienced comparison. Naive CD4+ cells and diversity were both higher in long-lived donors than in aged donors.

Sample-barcoded 5' priming and a J-beta primer mix drove a second PCR of about 6 to 12 cycles. TCRdb independently ran MiXCR on the 5' RACE reads; one entry per CDR3 protein. The sample records approximately 690,000 distinct CDR3 sequences, roughly three fifths being singletons. Details on this clonotype: Its target is not known.

This CDR3 has 16 amino acids. Germline V lookup: CDR1 SGDLS, CDR2 YYNGEE. Losses at the gene ends were 0 bases for V and 4 bases for J; bases not matched to a gene: 7. Sequenced: blood. V gene TRBV9 combines with J gene TRBJ2-5; TRBD2 agrees at 9 bases. The TCR originated in a man between 60 and 75 years old in good health. CDR3 in amino acids: CASSVGLAAGGETQYF. DNA of the CDR3: TGTGCCAGCAGCGTAGGTTTGGCAGCGGGGGGAGAGACCCAGTACTTC.